Included here is one T cell receptor beta chain sequence, with context. In the authors' methods: Estimation of nucleated cell counts was performed using reference gene primer amplification. Libraries were prepared by immunoSEQ multiplex PCR; TCRdb keeps only in-frame clonotypes and omits some of them. V and J calls plus clone size are reproduced from that table; the DNA served to infer D and trimming. The repertoire has tens of thousands of clones, less than 90% of them found once; the top ten carry 13%. The data derive from a study of blood T cell repertoires in COVID-19. Study at large: Samples representing acute and convalescent COVID-19 were sourced from the United States, Italy and Spain. The analysed material was cDNA or gDNA that came from T cells, B-cell-depleted T cells, or PBMCs.

Sequenced: peripheral blood. The source of this sequence is a woman older than 75 with acute or convalescent COVID-19.

CDR3 region: CASSQTPYGYTF. The CDR3 region has the DNA TGTGCCAGCAGCCAGACACCTTATGGCTACACCTTC. The V gene is TRBV2, the J gene TRBJ1-2; no reliable D call. The CDR3 is 12 residues long. CDR1 is SNHLY, CDR2 FYNNEI, per germline. With 6 bases removed from V and 5 bases from J, the gap between germline ends came to 10 bases.